Below, one TCR beta chain is given with its context. The antigen is undetermined. This sample was included in a study of blood T cells in healthy people across ages. General study results and limits: Naive T cell percentage showed a strong correlation with TCR beta diversity.

The CDR3 totals 12 residues. Trimming took 5 bases from V and 6 from J, leaving 12 bases between them. The germline CDR1 and CDR2 sequences are DFQATT and SNEGSKA (reference sequence). PCR was performed a second time for about 7 to 12 cycles using a sample-barcoded 5' primer and a J-beta primer mix. TCRdb used MiXCR to reprocess the 5' RACE reads, holding one entry per CDR3 protein. The table includes roughly 1.9 million distinct CDR3 sequences, roughly 43% detected once. The chain is built from TRBV20-1 and TRBJ2-3; D possibly matches TRBD1 or TRBD2 (5 bases each). Sequenced input: blood. The source of this sequence is a human donor in good health. The CDR3 DNA follows: TGCAGTGCTGAGGGGAACTCCGATACGCAGTATTTT. As protein: CSAEGNSDTQYF.